This paragraph covers one T cell receptor (beta chain) sequence. This entry is derived from a study of blood T cell repertoires in COVID-19. As handled by the study authors: Estimation of nucleated cell counts relied on the amplification of reference gene primers. The assay was immunoSEQ multiplex PCR, and TCRdb's table has in-frame clones only and misses some. For V, J and clone size, that table is used; D and trimming come from the DNA. The sample lists about 170,000 clones, roughly 84% occurring once. CDR1 and CDR2 from the germline V gene are LNHNV and YYDKDF (reference sequence). The CDR3 sequence is 14 residues long. The ends were cut back, 1 base at V and 4 bases at J, with 7 bases in the middle.

The source is a woman in her sixties or seventies with acute or convalescent COVID-19. This rearrangement joins TRBV15 to TRBJ1-4; no clear D gene. The sequenced sample was peripheral blood. The CDR3 DNA reads TGTGCCACCAGCAGAGTACCTATTAATGAAAAACTGTTTTTT. Residues: CATSRVPINEKLFF.